Each of the 12 T cell receptor beta chains below was sequenced from the same sample in a study of CD8+ T cells in alopecia areata. Following extraction, RNA underwent reverse transcription to cDNA, which served as the sequencing template. Libraries were prepared by immunoSEQ multiplex PCR; TCRdb keeps only in-frame clonotypes and omits some of them. The repertoire consists of roughly 260,000 clones, none detected only once. It was with CD4, CD8alpha, NKG2D, NKG2ACE and other markers that pooled cutaneous lymph node cells were sorted. Sequencing was done on a sample of CD4+ T cells sorted from a lymph node. The origin of the receptors is a C3H/HeJ mouse with alopecia areata. This mouse strain has H2-k as its MHC haplotype.

This clone appeared a few times. Gene and germline names: mouse. Coverage ceases 4 residues before the CDR3 finishes, and the germline J gene fills in the end. The chain couples TRBV19 to TRBJ2-7; TRBD2 is a possible D gene (6 bases). The length of the CDR3 is 13 residues. Germline V gives CDR1 FNHDT, CDR2 SITEND (reference sequence). CDR3 region: CASSIGLGNEQYF. The DNA read from the CDR3 is TGTGCCAGCAGTATAGGGCTGGGGAAT.

This clone occurred a few times. Any gene name here is a mouse gene name. The CDR3 end is not reached by the read, which stops 4 residues before it; the germline J gene fills it in. This chain uses TRBV1 with TRBJ1-1; D perhaps matches TRBD1 (6 bases). The CDR3 extends over 12 amino acids. Germline V gene data show CDR1 as NSQYPW and CDR2 as LRSPGD (reference sequence). Incomplete CDR3 DNA: TGCACCTGCATTGGGGGGGCGCGA. Protein: CTCIGGAR. The entire CDR3 protein is CTCIGGAREVFF. Full variable domain (rest looked up from reference TRBV1 and TRBJ1-1): VTLLEQNPRWRLVPRGQAVNLRCILKNSQYPWMSWYQQDLQKQLQWLFTLRSPGDKEVKSLPGADYLATRVTDTELRLQVANMSQGRTLYCTCIGGAREVFFGKGTRLTVV.

Comment on this clone: Gene names are the mouse ones. The DNA ends 4 residues before the CDR3 does, and the rest of the CDR3 is filled in from the germline J gene. The rearrangement links TRBV13-1 to TRBJ2-7; TRBD1 aligns across 7 bases. CDR1 and CDR2 (germline): NSHNY, SYGAGN. This CDR3 spans 12 amino acids. The CDR3 DNA, read in part, is TGTGCCAGCAGTGCGACAGGGCAT. Translation: CASSATGH. The complete CDR3 sequence is CASSATGHEQYF.

This clone has a count of ten or more. Gene and germline names: mouse. The read ends 4 residues shy of where the CDR3 ends; the end is completed using the germline J gene. Additional DNA sequences in this sample encode the identical CDR3. This chain uses TRBV1 with TRBJ2-1, with a tentative D call TRBD1 (5 bases). The CDR3 is 14 amino acids. Trimming took 3 bases from V and 3 from J, leaving 9 bases between them. Germline V CDR1 and CDR2: NSQYPW, LRSPGD (reference sequence). The CDR3 spells CTCSAPDSYAEQFF. CDR3 DNA (partial): TGCACCTGCAGTGCCCCCGACAGCTATGCT.

This clone was found a few times. Any gene name here is a mouse gene name. The read ends 4 residues before the CDR3 terminus; that terminus is restored from the germline J gene. The sample carries other DNA sequences with the same CDR3. The chain uses TRBV19 and TRBJ2-5; 9 positions match TRBD2. This CDR3 region has 14 residues. Losses at the gene ends were 5 bases for V and 3 bases for J; bases not matched to a gene: 4. Germline-derived CDR1 and CDR2 are FNHDT and SITEND (reference sequence). The CDR3: CASSPGLGQDTQYF. CDR3 bases read: TGTGCCAGCAGCCCCGGACTGGGGCAAGAC.

This clone has more than one count but fewer than ten. Genes and germline come from the mouse. The read ends 4 residues shy of where the CDR3 ends; the end is completed using the germline J gene. The chain recombines TRBV17 with TRBJ2-3; the D gene is possibly TRBD2 (5 bases). The CDR3 length is 14 residues. Germline assignment: CDR1 MNHDT and CDR2 YYDKIL. Trimming left V 6 bases short and J 2 bases short, with 12 bases between. The sequenced CDR3 bases are TGTGCTAGCAGCCATCTGGGTCTTGCAGAA. It codes for CASSHLGLAE. The full CDR3 reads CASSHLGLAETLYF.

With respect to this clone: Gene names are mouse gene names. Coverage ceases 4 residues before the CDR3 finishes, and the germline J gene fills in the end. The V gene is TRBV13-2, the J gene TRBJ1-2; D is unresolved. The germline V and J ends were trimmed by 0 bases and 0 bases, with 12 bases remaining between them. The CDR3 sequence is 16 residues long. Germline V gene data show CDR1 as NNHNN and CDR2 as SYGAGS (reference sequence). The CDR3 DNA, read in part, is TGTGCCAGCGGTGATGCAAGAGAACTTGCAAACTCC. Its protein product is CASGDARELANS. The whole CDR3 protein is CASGDARELANSDYTF.

As regards this clone: The gene names here belong to mouse. The observed sequence ends 4 residues before the CDR3 terminus, with the missing tail filled in from the germline J gene. This chain connects TRBV19 to TRBJ2-5, with D perhaps TRBD2 (5 bases). CDR1 FNHDT and CDR2 SITEND come from the germline V gene (reference sequence). Trimming cost V 2 bases and J 0 bases, with 7 bases left between them. The CDR3 has 14 residues. The CDR3 sequence is CASSIWENQDTQYF. CDR3 bases read: TGTGCCAGCAGTATCTGGGAAAACCAAGAC.

This clone was picked up a small number of times. The germline and genes are mouse ones. The read ends 4 residues early relative to the CDR3; the germline J gene fills the gap. This chain uses TRBV13-1 with TRBJ1-2; TRBD1 aligns across 8 bases. The CDR3 totals 13 residues. Germline lookup yields CDR1 NSHNY and CDR2 SYGAGN. The CDR3 spells CASSESTGADYTF. The DNA read from the CDR3 is TGTGCCAGCAGTGAGTCGACAGGGGCC.

This clone showed up just a few times. Mouse names are used for the genes. The CDR3 is cut off 4 residues early in the read; its end comes from the germline J gene. The chain has TRBV1 and TRBJ1-2, with no clear D. Trimming pared 2 bases from V and 0 bases from J, leaving 10 bases between. CDR3 length: 15 amino acids. CDR1 NSQYPW and CDR2 LRSPGD come from the germline V gene (reference sequence). The sequenced CDR3 bases are TGCACCTGCAGTGCACTGGCCAGTGCAAACTCC. Protein product: CTCSALASANS. The whole CDR3 sequence reads CTCSALASANSDYTF.

Note on this clone: Genes and germline come from the mouse. The sequenced fragment ends 4 residues before the CDR3 boundary, so the rest is inferred from the germline J gene. The identical CDR3 is also encoded by other nucleotide sequences in the sample. V gene TRBV1 combines with J gene TRBJ2-1; D may be TRBD1 (6 bases). This CDR3 contains 15 residues. With 0 bases removed from V and 6 bases from J, the gap between germline ends came to 12 bases. The germline V gene encodes CDR1 NSQYPW and CDR2 LRSPGD (reference sequence). The part of the CDR3 DNA that was read is TGCACCTGCAGTGCAGATGCAGGGGCTGGTGCT. It yields the protein CTCSADAGAGA. The CDR3 as a whole reads CTCSADAGAGAEQFF. Based on the CDR3 plus reference TRBV1 and TRBJ2-1, the full variable domain is VTLLEQNPRWRLVPRGQAVNLRCILKNSQYPWMSWYQQDLQKQLQWLFTLRSPGDKEVKSLPGADYLATRVTDTELRLQVANMSQGRTLYCTCSADAGAGAEQFFGPGTRLTVL.

With regard to this clone: The genes and germline here are from mouse. The CDR3 protein is CASHRVGTGQLYF. The CDR3 bases that were read are TGTGCCAGCCACAGGGTGGGCACCGGG. The V gene is TRBV13-1, the J gene TRBJ2-2; D is perhaps TRBD1 (6 bases). The DNA ends 4 residues before the CDR3 does, and the rest of the CDR3 is filled in from the germline J gene. The V gene's germline CDR1 is NSHNY and CDR2 SYGAGN. V gave up 7 bases and J gave up 4 bases, with 11 bases separating them. The CDR3 covers 13 residues.